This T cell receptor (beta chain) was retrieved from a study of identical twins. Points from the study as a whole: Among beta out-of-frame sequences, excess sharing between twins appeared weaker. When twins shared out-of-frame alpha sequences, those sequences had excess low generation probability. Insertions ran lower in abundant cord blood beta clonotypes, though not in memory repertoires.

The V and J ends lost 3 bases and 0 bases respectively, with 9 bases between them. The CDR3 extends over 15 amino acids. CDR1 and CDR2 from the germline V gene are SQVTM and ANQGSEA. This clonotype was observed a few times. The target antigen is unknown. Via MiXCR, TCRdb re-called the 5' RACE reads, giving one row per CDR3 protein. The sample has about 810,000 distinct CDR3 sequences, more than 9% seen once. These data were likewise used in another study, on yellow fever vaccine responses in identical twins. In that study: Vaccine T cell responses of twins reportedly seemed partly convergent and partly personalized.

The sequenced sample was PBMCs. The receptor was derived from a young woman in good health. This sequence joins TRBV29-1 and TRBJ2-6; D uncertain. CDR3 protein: CSVEGASSGANVLTF. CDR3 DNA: TGCAGCGTTGAGGGCGCCAGCTCTGGGGCCAACGTCCTGACTTTC.